This TCR beta chain is from a study of T cells after posttransplantation cyclophosphamide. The CDR3 length is 14 residues. Germline assignment: CDR1 KGHSH and CDR2 LQKENI. V dropped 5 bases and J dropped 3; count of bases not matched to a gene: 7. The method was immunoSEQ multiplex PCR; TCRdb's version includes in-frame clones alone and lacks a portion of them. Of about 32,000 clones detected, roughly 91% appear once; the ten largest clones hold 0.1%. Cells defined as naive were viable CD3+CD4+ or CD3+CD8+ and CCR7+CD45RA+CD45RO-CD95-CD27+CD28+. This chain connects TRBV18 to TRBJ2-7; 7 bases are shared with TRBD2. This clonotype originated in a man aged 25-45 years in good health and a related stem cell transplant donor. Sequenced sample: naive CD4+ T cells sorted from blood. This chain's CDR3 is CASSSSGGNYEQYF. The CDR3 nucleotides read TGTGCCAGCTCATCCTCGGGAGGCAACTACGAGCAGTACTTC.